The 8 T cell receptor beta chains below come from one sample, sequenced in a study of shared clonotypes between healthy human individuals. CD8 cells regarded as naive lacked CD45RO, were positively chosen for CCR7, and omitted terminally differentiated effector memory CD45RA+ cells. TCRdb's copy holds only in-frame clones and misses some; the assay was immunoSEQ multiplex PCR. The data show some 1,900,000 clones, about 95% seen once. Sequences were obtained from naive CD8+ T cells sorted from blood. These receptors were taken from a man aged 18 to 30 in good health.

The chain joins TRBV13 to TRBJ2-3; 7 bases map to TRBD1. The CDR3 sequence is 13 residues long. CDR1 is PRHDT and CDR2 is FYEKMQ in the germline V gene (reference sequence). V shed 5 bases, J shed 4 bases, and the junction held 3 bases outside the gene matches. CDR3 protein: CASSQQGADTQYF. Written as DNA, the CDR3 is TGTGCCAGCAGCCAGCAGGGGGCAGATACGCAGTATTTT.

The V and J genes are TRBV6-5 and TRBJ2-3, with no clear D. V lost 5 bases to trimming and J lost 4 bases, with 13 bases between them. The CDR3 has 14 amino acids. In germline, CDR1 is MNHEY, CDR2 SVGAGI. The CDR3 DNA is TGTGCCAGCAGTCCTTTACGAGGTGCAGATACGCAGTATTTT. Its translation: CASSPLRGADTQYF.

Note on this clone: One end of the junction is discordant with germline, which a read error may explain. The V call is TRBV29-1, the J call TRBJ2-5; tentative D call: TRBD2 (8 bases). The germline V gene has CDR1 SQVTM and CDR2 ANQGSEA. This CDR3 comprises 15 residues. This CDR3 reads CSIERTGTIQREQYF. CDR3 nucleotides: TGCAGCATTGAACGGACAGGCACAATTCAGCGGGAGCAGTACTTC. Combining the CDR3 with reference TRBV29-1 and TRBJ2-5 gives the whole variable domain SAVISQKPSRDICQRGTSLTIQCQVDSQVTMMFWYRQQPGQSLTLIATANQGSEATYESGFVIDKFPISRPNLTFSTLTVSNMSPEDSSIYLCSIERTGTIQREQYFGPGTRLLVL.

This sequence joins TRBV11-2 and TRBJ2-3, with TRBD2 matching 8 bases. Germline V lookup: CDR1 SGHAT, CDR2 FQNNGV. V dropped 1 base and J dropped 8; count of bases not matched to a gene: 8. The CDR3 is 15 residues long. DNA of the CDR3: TGTGCCAGCAGCTTAGGAAGCGGGGGCAGGGGTACGCAGTATTTT. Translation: CASSLGSGGRGTQYF.

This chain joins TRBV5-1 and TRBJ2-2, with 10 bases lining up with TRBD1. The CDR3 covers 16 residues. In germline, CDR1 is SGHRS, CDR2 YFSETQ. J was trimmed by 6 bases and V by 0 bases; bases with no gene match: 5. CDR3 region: CASSLGGTGVSGELFF. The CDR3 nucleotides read TGCGCCAGCAGCTTGGGCGGGACAGGGGTGTCCGGGGAGCTGTTTTTT.

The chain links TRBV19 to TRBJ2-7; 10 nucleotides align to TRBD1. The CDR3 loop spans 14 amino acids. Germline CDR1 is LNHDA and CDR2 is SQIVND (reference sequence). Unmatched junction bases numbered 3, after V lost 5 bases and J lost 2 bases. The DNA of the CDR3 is TGTGCCAGTAGTCCGACAGGGGGCGCCTACGAGCAGTACTTC. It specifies CASSPTGGAYEQYF.

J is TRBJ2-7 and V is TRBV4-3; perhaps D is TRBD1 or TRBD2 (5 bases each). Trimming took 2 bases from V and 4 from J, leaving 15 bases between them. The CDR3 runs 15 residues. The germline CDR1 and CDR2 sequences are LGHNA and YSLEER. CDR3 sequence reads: CASSQFLEGYYEQYF. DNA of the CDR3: TGCGCCAGCAGCCAATTTCTAGAGGGGTATTACGAGCAGTACTTC.

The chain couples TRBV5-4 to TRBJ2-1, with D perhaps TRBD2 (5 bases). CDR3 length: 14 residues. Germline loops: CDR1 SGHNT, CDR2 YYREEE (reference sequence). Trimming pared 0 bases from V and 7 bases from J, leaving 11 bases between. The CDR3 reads CASSLADSGNEQFF. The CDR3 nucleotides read TGTGCCAGCAGCTTGGCGGATTCGGGGAATGAGCAGTTCTTC.